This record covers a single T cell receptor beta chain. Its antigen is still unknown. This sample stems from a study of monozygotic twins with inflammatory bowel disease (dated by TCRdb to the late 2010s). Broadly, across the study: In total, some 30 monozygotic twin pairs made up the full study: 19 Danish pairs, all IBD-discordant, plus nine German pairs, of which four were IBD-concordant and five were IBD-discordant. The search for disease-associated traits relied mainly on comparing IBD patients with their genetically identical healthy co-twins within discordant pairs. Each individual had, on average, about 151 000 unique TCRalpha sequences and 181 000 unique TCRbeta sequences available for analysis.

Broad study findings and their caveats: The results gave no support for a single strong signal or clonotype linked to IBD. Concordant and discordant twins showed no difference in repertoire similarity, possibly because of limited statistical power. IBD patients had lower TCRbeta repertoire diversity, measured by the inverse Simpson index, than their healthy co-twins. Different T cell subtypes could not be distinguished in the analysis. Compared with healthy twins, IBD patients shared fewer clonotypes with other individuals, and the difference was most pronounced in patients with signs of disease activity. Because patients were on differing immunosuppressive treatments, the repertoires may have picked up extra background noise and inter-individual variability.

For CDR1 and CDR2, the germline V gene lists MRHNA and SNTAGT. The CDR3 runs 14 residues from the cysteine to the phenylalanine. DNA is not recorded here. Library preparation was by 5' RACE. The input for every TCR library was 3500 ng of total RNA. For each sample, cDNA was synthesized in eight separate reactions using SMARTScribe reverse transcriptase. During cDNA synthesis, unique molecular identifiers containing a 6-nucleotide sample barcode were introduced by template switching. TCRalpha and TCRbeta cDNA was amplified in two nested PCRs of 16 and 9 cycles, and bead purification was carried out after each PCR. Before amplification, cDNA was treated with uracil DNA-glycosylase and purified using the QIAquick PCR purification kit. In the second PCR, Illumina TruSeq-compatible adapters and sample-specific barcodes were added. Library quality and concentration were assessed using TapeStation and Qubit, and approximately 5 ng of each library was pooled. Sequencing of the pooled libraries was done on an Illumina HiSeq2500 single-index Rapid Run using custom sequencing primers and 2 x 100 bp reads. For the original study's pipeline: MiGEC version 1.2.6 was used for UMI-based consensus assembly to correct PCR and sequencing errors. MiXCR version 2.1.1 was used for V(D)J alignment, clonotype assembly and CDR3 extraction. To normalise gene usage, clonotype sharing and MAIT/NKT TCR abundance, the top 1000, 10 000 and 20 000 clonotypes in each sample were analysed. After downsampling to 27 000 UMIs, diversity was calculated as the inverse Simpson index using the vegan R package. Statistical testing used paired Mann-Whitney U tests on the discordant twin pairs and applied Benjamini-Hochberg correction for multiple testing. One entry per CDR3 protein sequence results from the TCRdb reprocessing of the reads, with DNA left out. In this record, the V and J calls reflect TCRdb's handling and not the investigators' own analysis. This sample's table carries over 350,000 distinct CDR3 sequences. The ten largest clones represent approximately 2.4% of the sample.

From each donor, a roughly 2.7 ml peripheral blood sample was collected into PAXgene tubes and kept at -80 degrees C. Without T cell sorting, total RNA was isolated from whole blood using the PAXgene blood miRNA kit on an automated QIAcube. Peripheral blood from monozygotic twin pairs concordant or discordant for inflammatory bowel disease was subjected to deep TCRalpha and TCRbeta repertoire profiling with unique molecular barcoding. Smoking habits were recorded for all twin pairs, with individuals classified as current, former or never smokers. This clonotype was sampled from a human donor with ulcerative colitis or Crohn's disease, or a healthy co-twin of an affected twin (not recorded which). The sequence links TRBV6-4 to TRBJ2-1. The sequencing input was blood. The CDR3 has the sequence CASSEPSNYNEQFF.